This T cell receptor (beta chain) emerged from a study of CD8+CD57+ T cells in acquired aplastic anemia. Whole-study context: The DNA of sorted CD4+ and CD8+ cells averaged around 3 ug.

Sequencing was done on patients that had shown CD8+CD57+ cell expansion by flow cytometry. Among the patients, none had received any therapy at the time of blood sampling. A few counts support this clonotype. Trimming left V 6 bases short and J 5 bases short, with 17 bases between. The CDR3 runs to 15 residues. Germline CDR1 MNHGY, CDR2 SVAAGI. It was genomic DNA that served as the template for profiling TCR beta VDJ and CDR3. MiXCR, run by TCRdb on the reads, gives a single entry per CDR3 protein. The table has approximately 130,000 distinct CDR3 sequences, about two fifths seen once; the top ten hold 2.6%.

The sample consisted of sorted CD4+, CD8+, or CD8+CD57+ T cells (not recorded which) from PBMCs. V is TRBV6-9 and J is TRBJ1-5; the D is unclear. This clonotype was sampled from a human donor with aplastic anemia. The CDR3 loop reads CASSPGPREDQPQHF. The CDR3 nucleotides are TGTGCCAGCAGCCCCGGGCCCCGGGAAGATCAGCCCCAGCATTTT.